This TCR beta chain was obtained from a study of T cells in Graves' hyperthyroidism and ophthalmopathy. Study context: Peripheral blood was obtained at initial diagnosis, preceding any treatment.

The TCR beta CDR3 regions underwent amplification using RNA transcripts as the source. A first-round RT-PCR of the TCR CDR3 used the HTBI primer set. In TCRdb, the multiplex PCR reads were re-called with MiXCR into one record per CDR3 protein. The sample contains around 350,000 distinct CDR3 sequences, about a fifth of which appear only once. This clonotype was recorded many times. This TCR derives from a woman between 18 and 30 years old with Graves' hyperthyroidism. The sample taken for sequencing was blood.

CDR3 in DNA: TGCAGCGTTGGAGAGGGGTCGAGCTCCTACGAGCAGTACTTC. It translates to CSVGEGSSSYEQYF. This chain links TRBV29-1 with TRBJ2-7; D may correspond to TRBD1 or TRBD2 (5 bases each). Trimming removed 4 bases from V and 0 bases from J, with 13 bases in between. Per germline, CDR1 SQVTM and CDR2 ANQGSEA. The CDR3 contains 14 residues.